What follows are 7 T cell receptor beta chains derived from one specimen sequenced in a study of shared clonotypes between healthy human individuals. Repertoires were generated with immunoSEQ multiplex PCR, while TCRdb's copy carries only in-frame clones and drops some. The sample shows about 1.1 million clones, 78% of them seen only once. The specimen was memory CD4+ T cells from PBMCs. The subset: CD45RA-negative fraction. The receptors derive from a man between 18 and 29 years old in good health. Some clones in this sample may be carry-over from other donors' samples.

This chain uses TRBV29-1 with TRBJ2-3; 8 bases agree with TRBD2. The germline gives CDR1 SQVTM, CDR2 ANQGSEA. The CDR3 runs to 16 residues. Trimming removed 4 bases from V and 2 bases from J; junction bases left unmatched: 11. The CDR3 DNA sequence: TGCAGCGTTGGCGGGAGTACTAGCGGAATCACAGATACGCAGTATTTT. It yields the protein CSVGGSTSGITDTQYF.

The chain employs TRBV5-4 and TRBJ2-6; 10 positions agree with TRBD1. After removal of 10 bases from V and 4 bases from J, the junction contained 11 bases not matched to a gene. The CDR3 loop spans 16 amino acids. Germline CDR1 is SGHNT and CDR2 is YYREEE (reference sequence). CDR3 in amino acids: CAGGTGVSSGANVLTF. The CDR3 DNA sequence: TGTGCCGGAGGGACAGGGGTTTCGAGCGGGGCCAACGTCCTGACTTTC.

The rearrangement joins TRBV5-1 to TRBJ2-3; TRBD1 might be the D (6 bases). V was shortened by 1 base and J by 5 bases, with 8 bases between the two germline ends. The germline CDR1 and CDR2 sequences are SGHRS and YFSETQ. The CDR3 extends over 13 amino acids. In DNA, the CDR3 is TGCGCCAGCAGCTTGTTAGGGGGAGATACGCAGTATTTT. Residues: CASSLLGGDTQYF.

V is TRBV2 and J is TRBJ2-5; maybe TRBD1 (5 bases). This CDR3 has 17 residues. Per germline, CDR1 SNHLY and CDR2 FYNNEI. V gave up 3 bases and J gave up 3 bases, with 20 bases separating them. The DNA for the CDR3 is TGTGCCAGCAGTGACATAAGTATTGGCGACAGAGAAGAGACCCAGTACTTC. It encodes CASSDISIGDREETQYF.

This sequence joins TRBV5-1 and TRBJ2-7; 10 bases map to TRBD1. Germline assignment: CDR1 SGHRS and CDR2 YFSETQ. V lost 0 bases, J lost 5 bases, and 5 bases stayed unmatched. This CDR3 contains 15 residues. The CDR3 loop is CASSLAETGGHEQYF. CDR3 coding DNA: TGCGCCAGCAGCTTGGCCGAGACAGGGGGCCACGAGCAGTACTTC.

This CDR3 reads CASSSSGGPYNEQFF. In DNA, the CDR3 is TGTGCCAGTAGTTCTAGCGGGGGGCCCTACAATGAGCAGTTCTTC. The chain joins TRBV19 to TRBJ2-1, with 11 positions matching TRBD2. The germline V gene has CDR1 LNHDA and CDR2 SQIVND (reference sequence). The junction had 2 bases not matched to a gene; V was cut back by 5 bases and J by 2 bases. The CDR3 is 15 residues long. The whole variable domain, filled in from reference TRBV19 and TRBJ2-1, reads DGGITQSPKYLFRKEGQNVTLSCEQNLNHDAMYWYRQDPGQGLRLIYYSQIVNDFQKGDIAEGYSVSREKKESFPLTVTSAQKNPTAFYLCASSSSGGPYNEQFFGPGTRLTVL.

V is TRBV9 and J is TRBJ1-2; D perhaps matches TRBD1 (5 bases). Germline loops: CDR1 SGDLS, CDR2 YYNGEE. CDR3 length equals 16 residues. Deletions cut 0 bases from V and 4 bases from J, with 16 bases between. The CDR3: CASSVEPQGGLYGYTF. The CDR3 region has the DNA TGTGCCAGCAGCGTAGAACCCCAGGGCGGGCTCTATGGCTACACCTTC.